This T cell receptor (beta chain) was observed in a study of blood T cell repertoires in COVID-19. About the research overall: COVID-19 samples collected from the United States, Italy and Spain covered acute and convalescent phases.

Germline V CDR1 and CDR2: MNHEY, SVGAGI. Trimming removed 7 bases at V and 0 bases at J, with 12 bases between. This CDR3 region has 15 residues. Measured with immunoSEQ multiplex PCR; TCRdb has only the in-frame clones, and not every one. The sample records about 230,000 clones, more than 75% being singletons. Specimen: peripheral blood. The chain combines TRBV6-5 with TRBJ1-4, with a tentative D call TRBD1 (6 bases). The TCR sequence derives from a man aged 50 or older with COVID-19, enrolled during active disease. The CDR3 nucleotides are TGTGCCAGCATTCGACAGGTTGCAACTAATGAAAAACTGTTTTTT. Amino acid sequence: CASIRQVATNEKLFF.